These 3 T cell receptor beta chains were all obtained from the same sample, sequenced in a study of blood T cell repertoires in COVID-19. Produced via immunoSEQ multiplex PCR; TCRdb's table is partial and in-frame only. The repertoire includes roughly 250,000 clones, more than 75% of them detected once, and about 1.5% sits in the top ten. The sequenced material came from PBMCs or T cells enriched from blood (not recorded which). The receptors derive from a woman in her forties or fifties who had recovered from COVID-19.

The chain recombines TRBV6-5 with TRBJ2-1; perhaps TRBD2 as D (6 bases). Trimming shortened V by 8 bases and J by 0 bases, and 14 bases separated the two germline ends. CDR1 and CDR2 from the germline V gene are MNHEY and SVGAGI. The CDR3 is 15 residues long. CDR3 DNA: TGTGCCAGCCTCCAGCACGGGGGCTCCTACAATGAGCAGTTCTTC. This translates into CASLQHGGSYNEQFF.

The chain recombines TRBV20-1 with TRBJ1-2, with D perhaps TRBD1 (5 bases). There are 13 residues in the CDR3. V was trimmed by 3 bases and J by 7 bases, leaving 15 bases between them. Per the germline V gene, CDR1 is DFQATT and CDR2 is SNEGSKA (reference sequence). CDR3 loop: CSASLQGIAGYTF. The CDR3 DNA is TGCAGTGCTAGTTTGCAGGGAATTGCTGGCTACACCTTC.

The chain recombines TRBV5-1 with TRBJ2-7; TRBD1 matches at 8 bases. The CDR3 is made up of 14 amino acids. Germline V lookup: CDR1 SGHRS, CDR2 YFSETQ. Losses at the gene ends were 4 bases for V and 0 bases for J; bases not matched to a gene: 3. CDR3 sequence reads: CASSTTGASYEQYF. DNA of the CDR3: TGCGCCAGCAGCACGACAGGGGCCTCCTACGAGCAGTACTTC.